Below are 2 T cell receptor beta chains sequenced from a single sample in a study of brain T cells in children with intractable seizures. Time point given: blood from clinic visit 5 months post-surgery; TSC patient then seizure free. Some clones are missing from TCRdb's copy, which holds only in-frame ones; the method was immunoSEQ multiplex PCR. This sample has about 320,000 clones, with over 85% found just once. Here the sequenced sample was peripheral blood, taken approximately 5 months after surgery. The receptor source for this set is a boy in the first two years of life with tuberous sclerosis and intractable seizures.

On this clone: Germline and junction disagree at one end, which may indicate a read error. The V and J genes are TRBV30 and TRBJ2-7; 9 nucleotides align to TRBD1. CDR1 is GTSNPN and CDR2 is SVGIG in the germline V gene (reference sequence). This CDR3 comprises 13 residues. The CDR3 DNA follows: TGTGCCTGTCGAGGGGGACAGGGTGCCCCCATGGACTTC. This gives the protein CACRGGQGAPMDF.

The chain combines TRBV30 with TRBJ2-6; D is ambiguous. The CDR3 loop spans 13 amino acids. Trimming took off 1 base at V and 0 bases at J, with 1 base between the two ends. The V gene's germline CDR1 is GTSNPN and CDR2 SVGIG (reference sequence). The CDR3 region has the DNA TGTGCCTGGAGTGGCTCTGGGGCCAACGTCCTGACTTTC. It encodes CAWSGSGANVLTF.